A selection of T cell receptor beta chains follows, all from one sample in a study of T cells in Graves' hyperthyroidism and ophthalmopathy. TCRdb independently ran MiXCR on the multiplex PCR reads; one entry per CDR3 protein. The sample has fewer than 350,000 distinct CDR3 sequences; about a sixth are singletons. The sample comprised blood. The receptors shown here come from a woman in her forties with Graves' ophthalmopathy. Each CDR3 is given with its conserved first and last residue. A D gene is named only where the DNA matches it firmly. Size is stated for part of the rows, as once, few or many counts, or as a class when the clone is expanded.

v_gene	abundance	j_gene	d_gene	CDR3aa	CDR3nt
TRBV7-2	many	TRBJ2-5	-	CASSKEGPRSGQETQYF	TGTGCCAGCAGCAAAGAAGGCCCGAGGTCGGGGCAAGAGACCCAGTACTTC
TRBV6-5	-	TRBJ1-2	-	CASSYRGTQSWGYTF	TGTGCCAGCAGTTACAGAGGGACACAATCGTGGGGCTACACCTTC
TRBV12-3/TRBV12-4	many	TRBJ2-7	-	CASSAQYF	TGTGCCAGCAGTGCGCAGTACTTC
TRBV20-1	many	TRBJ2-5	-	CSAGQTQYF	TGCAGTGCTGGACAGACCCAGTACTTC
TRBV20-1	many	TRBJ2-7	-	CSAGDSLGQYF	TGCAGTGCTGGGGACTCCCTGGGGCAGTACTTC
TRBV10-3	many	TRBJ2-7	TRBD1	CAIREGAGYEQYF	TGTGCCATCAGAGAGGGGGCTGGCTACGAGCAGTACTTC
TRBV20-1	-	TRBJ2-7	TRBD2	CSARIPNDAGGFTGEQYF	TGCAGTGCCAGAATCCCAAATGACGCGGGAGGGTTCACCGGCGAGCAGTACTTC
TRBV12-3/TRBV12-4	many	TRBJ2-7	-	CASSLGITYEQYF	TGTGCCAGCAGTTTAGGGATCACCTACGAGCAGTACTTC
TRBV6-1	many	TRBJ1-1	TRBD1	CASRDRVGSQNTEAFF	TGTGCCAGCAGGGACAGGGTTGGGAGTCAGAACACTGAAGCTTTCTTT
TRBV5-6	many	TRBJ1-5	-	CASSAKGAGAQHF	TGTGCCAGCAGCGCAAAGGGAGCCGGGGCCCAGCATTTT
TRBV2	many	TRBJ2-7	TRBD1	CASSDRTGERYEQYF	TGTGCCAGCAGTGATCGAACAGGGGAGAGGTACGAGCAGTACTTC
TRBV2	many	TRBJ1-2	TRBD1	CASSVGTGEYGYTF	TGTGCCAGCAGTGTCGGGACAGGGGAGTATGGCTACACCTTC
TRBV11-1	many	TRBJ2-3	TRBD2	CASSLDGRAPDTQYF	TGTGCCAGCAGCTTGGATGGGAGGGCCCCAGATACGCAGTATTTT
TRBV3-1	many	TRBJ2-2	TRBD2	CASSRTSGRGTGELFF	TGTGCCAGCAGCCGGACTAGCGGGAGAGGAACCGGGGAGCTGTTTTTT
TRBV2	many	TRBJ2-7	TRBD1	CASRRDRLYEQYF	TGTGCCAGCCGTCGGGACAGGCTCTACGAGCAGTACTTC
TRBV7-3	many	TRBJ2-2	TRBD1	CASSLEGGPGELFF	TGTGCCAGCAGCTTAGAAGGGGGCCCCGGGGAGCTGTTTTTT
TRBV6-1	few	TRBJ2-7	-	CASSEIRSSYEQYF	TGTGCCAGCAGTGAAATAAGGAGCTCCTACGAGCAGTACTTC
TRBV6-4	many	TRBJ2-2	TRBD2	CASSASGSTGELFF	TGTGCCAGCAGTGCTAGCGGGAGCACCGGGGAGCTGTTTTTT
TRBV10-3	many	TRBJ2-7	TRBD1	CAISEMVGTGTNEQYF	TGTGCCATCAGTGAGATGGTAGGGACAGGGACTAACGAGCAGTACTTC
TRBV20-1	many	TRBJ2-5	TRBD1	CSASGRGQGALGKTQYF	TGCAGTGCCAGTGGTAGGGGACAGGGGGCGCTCGGAAAGACCCAGTACTTC
TRBV12-3/TRBV12-4	many	TRBJ1-2	-	CASSFGWQGTYGYTF	TGTGCCAGCAGTTTTGGGTGGCAGGGGACCTATGGCTACACCTTC
TRBV28	-	TRBJ2-1	TRBD2	CASSTASGGASVNEQFF	TGTGCCAGCAGCACAGCTAGCGGGGGGGCTTCGGTCAATGAGCAGTTCTTC
TRBV13	many	TRBJ2-2	-	CASSVPSNTGELFF	TGTGCCAGCAGCGTACCCTCGAACACCGGGGAGCTGTTTTTT
TRBV28	many	TRBJ2-4	-	CASSSNPLKNIQYF	TGTGCCAGCAGTTCAAACCCCCTGAAAAACATTCAGTACTTC
TRBV9	many	TRBJ2-7	-	CASSADEGTYEQYF	TGTGCCAGCAGCGCGGACGAAGGGACCTACGAGCAGTACTTC
TRBV2	many	TRBJ1-5	-	CASSATRNQPQHF	TGTGCCAGCAGCGCTACAAGAAATCAGCCCCAGCATTTT
TRBV5-4	many	TRBJ1-2	TRBD1	CASSFRGQGSYGYTF	TGTGCCAGCAGCTTCAGGGGACAGGGAAGCTATGGCTACACCTTC
TRBV12-3/TRBV12-4	many	TRBJ1-5	TRBD1	CASSEQGGGQPQHF	TGTGCCAGCAGTGAACAGGGGGGTGGGCAGCCCCAGCATTTT
TRBV5-1	-	TRBJ2-2	TRBD2	CASSFLGGRAGTGELFF	TGCGCCAGCAGCTTCTTGGGCGGGAGGGCCGGCACCGGGGAGCTGTTTTTT
TRBV20-1	many	TRBJ2-7	TRBD1	CSARDPRGSYEQYF	TGCAGTGCTAGAGATCCCAGGGGGTCCTACGAGCAGTACTTC
TRBV5-1	-	TRBJ1-1	-	CASSLWATGNTEAFF	TGCGCCAGCAGCTTGTGGGCTACAGGGAATACTGAAGCTTTCTTT
TRBV6-1	few	TRBJ1-2	-	CASSWASRWDGYTF	TGTGCCAGCTCATGGGCCAGTCGGTGGGATGGCTACACCTTC
TRBV12-3/TRBV12-4	-	TRBJ2-5	TRBD2	CASRSGTSGVAETQYF	TGTGCCAGCAGATCCGGGACTAGCGGGGTCGCCGAGACCCAGTACTTC
TRBV19	many	TRBJ1-1	-	CASSIIARAMNTEAFF	TGTGCCAGTAGTATAATCGCCAGGGCCATGAACACTGAAGCTTTCTTT
TRBV30	many	TRBJ1-1	-	CAWSGTEGMNTEAFF	TGTGCCTGGAGTGGCACAGAGGGGATGAACACTGAAGCTTTCTTT
TRBV6-5	many	TRBJ1-5	-	CASSPTVRNQPQHF	TGTGCCAGCAGCCCGACAGTTCGCAATCAGCCCCAGCATTTT
TRBV6-5	few	TRBJ1-1	-	CASTGPRGTEAFF	TGTGCCAGCACGGGACCCCGAGGGACTGAAGCTTTCTTT
TRBV11-2	many	TRBJ2-7	-	CASALQGRSFWEQYF	TGTGCCAGCGCACTACAGGGAAGAAGTTTCTGGGAGCAGTACTTC
TRBV20-1	once	TRBJ1-2	-	CSASTGRTYGYTF	TGCAGTGCTAGTACAGGACGGACCTATGGCTACACCTTC
TRBV7-9	many	TRBJ1-2	-	CASSLASPGTF	TGTGCCAGCAGCTTAGCATCTCCAGGCACCTTC
TRBV19	-	TRBJ1-2	-	CASSMLAGSGSTYGYTF	TGTGCCAGTAGTATGTTAGCGGGGAGCGGGTCAACCTATGGCTACACCTTC
TRBV20-1	many	TRBJ2-5	-	CSASYGDATQYF	TGCAGTGCTAGTTATGGGGATGCGACCCAGTACTTC
TRBV6-2/TRBV6-3	many	TRBJ2-2	TRBD2	CASRPLAGESGELFF	TGTGCCAGCAGACCTTTAGCGGGAGAGTCCGGGGAGCTGTTTTTT
TRBV6-5	many	TRBJ1-6	-	CASSSRFGSGSPLHF	TGTGCCAGCAGTTCGCGATTTGGGTCGGGATCACCCCTCCACTTT
TRBV7-3	many	TRBJ1-5	-	CASSVDRGINQPQHF	TGTGCCAGCAGCGTCGATCGGGGGATCAATCAGCCCCAGCATTTT
TRBV19	many	TRBJ1-2	TRBD1	CASRRGGQGSGYGYTF	TGTGCCAGTCGGCGAGGGGGACAGGGTTCCGGCTATGGCTACACCTTC